This T cell receptor beta chain was recovered during a study of graft-versus-host responses after intestinal transplantation. Study details: Recipients had transplants, and these were multivisceral, liver-intestinal, or isolated intestinal. Induction with anti-thymocyte globulin, then tacrolimus and steroids for around three years, was given to all recipients.

Using immunoSEQ multiplex PCR, the repertoire was profiled, and TCRdb retains in-frame clones only, with some absent. The table lists more than 95,000 clones, 93% of them singletons. CDR3 size: 16 residues. CDR1 is MGHDK, CDR2 SYGVNS, per germline. V was pared by 2 bases and J by 4 bases, with 9 bases of the junction left unmatched. Concerning this clone itself: Its cognate antigen is unknown.

The TCR comes from a human donor who received an intestinal transplant. The source was unstimulated CD8+ T cells sorted from spleen or lymph node cells, collected before intestinal transplant. This chain joins TRBV25-1 and TRBJ1-2; TRBD1 matches at 8 bases. The CDR3 is CASSEHSGGEPYGYTF. For the CDR3, the DNA is TGTGCCAGCAGTGAACACTCAGGGGGCGAGCCCTATGGCTACACCTTC.